These 2 T cell receptor beta chains came from one sample sequenced in a study of Ad26.COV2.S vaccination and SARS-CoV-2 variants. Indicated treatment: about 20 received Ad26.COV2.S at low or high dose, single or two shots; several received placebo; per-sample allocation not given. The study sampled participants on day 63 after the first vaccine or placebo injection. Only in-frame clones appear in the TCRdb table, and some are missing; sequencing was by immunoSEQ multiplex PCR. The sample carries around 420,000 clones, over 75% recorded once. The sequencing used peripheral blood, collected in a trial of Ad26.COV2.S vaccine versus placebo. The receptors shown here come from a person between 18 and 59 years old who received the Ad26.COV2.S COVID-19 vaccine or a placebo.

CDR3 nucleotide sequence: TGTGCCAGCAGCTTACCGAGACAGGGTCCCAGCTCCTACAATGAGCAGTTCTTC. The encoded protein is CASSLPRQGPSSYNEQFF. This rearrangement joins TRBV7-8 to TRBJ2-1; 7 bases line up with TRBD1. The ends lost 2 bases at V and 0 bases at J; junction bases unmatched: 10. Germline V gives CDR1 SGHVS, CDR2 FQNEAQ. This CDR3 contains 18 residues.

The chain couples TRBV7-8 to TRBJ2-7, with D possibly being TRBD2 (5 bases). The V and J ends lost 4 bases and 6 bases respectively, with 19 bases between them. In germline, CDR1 is SGHVS, CDR2 FQNEAQ. This CDR3 spans 15 amino acids. For the CDR3, the DNA is TGTGCCAGCAGCTCCACCGGACTCTCCTCGGCCGAGCAGTACTTC. Protein product: CASSSTGLSSAEQYF.